This record looks at one T cell receptor beta chain sequence and its context. No antigen is known for it. The treatment is: oral pan-JAK inhibitor, 5-10 mg twice daily. The sequencing template was cDNA reverse transcribed from extracted RNA. Profiling relied on immunoSEQ multiplex PCR, and the TCRdb table lists in-frame clones only, not all of them. In the table there are 190,000 or so clones, about 60% of which are singletons. The data are from a study of CD8+ T cells in alopecia areata. With 6 bases clipped from V and 1 base from J, the junction kept 2 bases outside the gene matches. The CDR3 has 13 amino acids. The germline V gene encodes CDR1 MNHEY and CDR2 SVGAGI. Whole-study results and caveats: Sequencing of scalp samples also captures resident alphabeta T cells of normal skin. Higher clonality and more expanded CD8+ clones appeared in lesional than normal scalp. Persistence during tofacitinib was seen for many expanded lesional clones in scalp and blood. Both scalp clonality and the expanded CD8+ clones among the top 100 showed a significant decrease with tofacitinib.

Sequencing used CD8+ T cells sorted from blood, obtained at week 24, from a patient treated with tofacitinib. The receptor was derived from a human donor with alopecia areata. The rearrangement uses TRBV6-5 and TRBJ2-5; the match to TRBD1 covers 7 bases. The CDR3 reads CASRRQGQETQYF. CDR3 coding DNA: TGTGCCAGCAGAAGACAGGGCCAAGAGACCCAGTACTTC.